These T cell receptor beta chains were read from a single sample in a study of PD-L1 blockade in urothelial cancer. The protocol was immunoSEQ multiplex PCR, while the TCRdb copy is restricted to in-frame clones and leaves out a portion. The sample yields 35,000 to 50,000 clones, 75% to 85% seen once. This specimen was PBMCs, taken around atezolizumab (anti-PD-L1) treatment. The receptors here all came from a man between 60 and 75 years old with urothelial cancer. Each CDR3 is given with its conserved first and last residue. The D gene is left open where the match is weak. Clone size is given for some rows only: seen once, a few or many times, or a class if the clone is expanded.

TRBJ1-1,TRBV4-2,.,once,TGTGCCAGCAGCCAAGTCTACACTGAAGCTTTCTTT,CASSQVYTEAFF
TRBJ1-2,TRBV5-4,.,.,TGTGCCAGCAGCCCGGGGAGGGAAACTAACTATGGCTACACCTTC,CASSPGRETNYGYTF
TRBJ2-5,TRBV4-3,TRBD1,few,TGCGCCAGCAGCAAGAAGACAGGGGCACCAGGAACCCAGTACTTC,CASSKKTGAPGTQYF
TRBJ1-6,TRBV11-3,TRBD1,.,TGTGCCAGCAGCTTGACAGGGAATTCACCCCTCCACTTT,CASSLTGNSPLHF
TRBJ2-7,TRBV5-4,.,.,TGTGCCAGCAGGCACGGATCCTCCGGCGGGGACGAGCAGTACTTC,CASRHGSSGGDEQYF
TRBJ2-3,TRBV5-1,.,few,TGCGCCAGCAGCTTGGAGGCCGCGGGGAATACGCAGTATTTT,CASSLEAAGNTQYF
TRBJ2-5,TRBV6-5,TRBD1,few,TGTGCCAGCAGTTCTGGGACAGGGGGGGAGACCCAGTACTTC,CASSSGTGGETQYF
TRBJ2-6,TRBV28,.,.,TGTGCCAGCAGTATCCCGGGACACGTGAACTCTGGGGCCAACGTCCTGACTTTC,CASSIPGHVNSGANVLTF
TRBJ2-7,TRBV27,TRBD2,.,TGTGCCAGCAGTCAGGGAGGGTCCTACGAGCAGTACTTC,CASSQGGSYEQYF
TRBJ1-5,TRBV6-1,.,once,TGTGCCAGCAGTGTAAGCCACCCCTATCAGCCCCAGCATTTT,CASSVSHPYQPQHF
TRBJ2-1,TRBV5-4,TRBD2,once,TGTGCCAGCAGCCAACAGCGGGGAGCCCACGGTGAGCAGTTCTTC,CASSQQRGAHGEQFF
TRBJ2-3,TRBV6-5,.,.,TGTGCCAGCAGTTACTATTCCGGGAGCACAGATACGCAGTATTTT,CASSYYSGSTDTQYF
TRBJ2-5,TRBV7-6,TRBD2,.,TGTGCCAGCAGCCCTCTGGCTAGCGGGTTAGAGACCCAGTACTTC,CASSPLASGLETQYF
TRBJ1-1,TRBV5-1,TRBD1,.,TGCGCCAGCAGCCCTGGACAGGGTATGTATGGCCGGAACCCTGAAGCTTTCTTT,CASSPGQGMYGRNPEAFF
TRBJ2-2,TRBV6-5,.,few,TGTGCCAGCCACCGTGGGCAGGGGAACACCGGGGAGCTGTTTTTT,CASHRGQGNTGELFF
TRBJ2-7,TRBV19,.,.,TGTGCCAGTAGTTGGGGGCCTACCTACGAGCAGTACTTC,CASSWGPTYEQYF
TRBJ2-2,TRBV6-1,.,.,TGTGCCAGCAGTGTAGTCGGGGGGCGCGGTGTCGGGGAGCTGTTTTTT,CASSVVGGRGVGELFF
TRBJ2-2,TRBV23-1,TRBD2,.,TGCGCCAGCAGCGGGACGGGGGGTTTAGCAGCCGGGGAGCTGTTTTTT,CASSGTGGLAAGELFF
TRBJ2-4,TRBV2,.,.,TGTGCCAGCAGCCCCGGCGGTTCGGGGGCCAAAAACATTCAGTACTTC,CASSPGGSGAKNIQYF
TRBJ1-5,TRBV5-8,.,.,TGTGCCAGCAGCGACGGCGGGGCAGTTTATCAGCCCCAGCATTTT,CASSDGGAVYQPQHF
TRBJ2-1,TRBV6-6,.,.,TGTGCCAGCGGGACAAACTACAATGAGCAGTTCTTC,CASGTNYNEQFF
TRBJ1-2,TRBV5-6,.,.,TGTGCCAGCGCGGGATTTGGGGCAGGGTATGGCTACACCTTC,CASAGFGAGYGYTF
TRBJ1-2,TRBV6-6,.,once,TGTGCCAGCAGTAACACCGGTACAGGCAACTATGGCTACACCTTC,CASSNTGTGNYGYTF
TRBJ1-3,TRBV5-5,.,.,TGTGCCAGCAGGTTCGGCGGGATCTCTGGAAACACCATATATTTT,CASRFGGISGNTIYF
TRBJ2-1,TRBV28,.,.,TGTGCCAGCCGATCGACAGCGTACAATGAGCAGTTCTTC,CASRSTAYNEQFF
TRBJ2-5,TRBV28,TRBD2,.,TGTGCCAGCAGCAAACTAGCGGGATTCGCAGAGACCCAGTACTTC,CASSKLAGFAETQYF
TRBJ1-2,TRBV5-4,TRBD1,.,TGTGCCAGCAGGTCCGGACAGGCAAATCAGCGTGGCTACACCTTC,CASRSGQANQRGYTF
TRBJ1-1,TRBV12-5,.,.,TGTGCTAGTGGCCACACACAGGGATTCACTGAAGCTTTCTTT,CASGHTQGFTEAFF
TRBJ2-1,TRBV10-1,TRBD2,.,TGCGCCAGCAGTGAGCTGAGCGGGGGGATGAGCTCCTACAATGAGCAGTTCTTC,CASSELSGGMSSYNEQFF
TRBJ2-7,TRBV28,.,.,TGTGCCAGCAGTTCCCCCAAAGTATCGCCCGTGCGTTCATTGTACGAGCAGTACTTC,CASSSPKVSPVRSLYEQYF
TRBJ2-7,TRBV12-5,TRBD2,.,TGTGCTAGTGGTAAACCTAGCGGGAGCCTATCCTACGAGCAGTACTTC,CASGKPSGSLSYEQYF
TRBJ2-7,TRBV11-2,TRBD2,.,TGTGCCAGCAGCTCTCGGTTAGCGGGAGTCGAGCAGTACTTC,CASSSRLAGVEQYF
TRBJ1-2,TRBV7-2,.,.,TGTGCCAGCAGCTTAGGACGGACAGCTTATGGCTACACCTTC,CASSLGRTAYGYTF
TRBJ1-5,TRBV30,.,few,TGTGCCTGGAGTGTACGGGGAACTAGCAATCAGCCCCAGCATTTT,CAWSVRGTSNQPQHF
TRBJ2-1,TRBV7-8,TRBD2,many,TGTGCCAGCAGCAATAGCGGGGGGGTATGGGAGCAGTTCTTC,CASSNSGGVWEQFF
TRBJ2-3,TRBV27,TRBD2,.,TGTGCCGATCACCAGAGGACAAGGGGACCAGCCCAGCGGGAGGGCCCCACAGATACGCAGTATTTT,CADHQRTRGPAQREGPTDTQYF
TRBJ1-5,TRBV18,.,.,TGTGCCAGCTCACCGAATCAAGGACTCCTCTACCAGCATTTT,CASSPNQGLLYQHF
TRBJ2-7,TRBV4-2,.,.,TGTGCCAGCAGCCACCGACACTACGAGCAGTACTTC,CASSHRHYEQYF
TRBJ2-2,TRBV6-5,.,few,TGTGCCAGCAGTTTAGCCGGGGAGCTGTTTTTT,CASSLAGELFF
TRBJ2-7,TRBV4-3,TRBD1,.,TGCGCCAGCAGCCTCAGACAGGGGAGCGACTACGAGCAGTACTTC,CASSLRQGSDYEQYF
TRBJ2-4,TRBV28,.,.,TGTGCCAGCAGTCGTAAGGCGGTAGGACTAGCCAAAAACATTCAGTACTTC,CASSRKAVGLAKNIQYF
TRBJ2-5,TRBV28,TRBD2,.,TGTGCCACCAGGACTAGCGAAGAGACCCAGTACTTC,CATRTSEETQYF
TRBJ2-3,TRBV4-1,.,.,TGCGCCAGCAGCCCTCTTGGGGCTAGCACAGATACGCAGTATTTT,CASSPLGASTDTQYF
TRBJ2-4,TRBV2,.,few,TGTGCCAGCCAGGACAGGGAGGGAAACATTCAGTACTTC,CASQDREGNIQYF